This paragraph reports one T cell receptor beta chain. Its antigen remains unknown. The limits of the CDR3 on the DNA are not certain, so only TCRdb's listed CDR3 is given. One entry per CDR3 protein results from TCRdb running MiXCR on the PCR reads. The sample has some 21,000 distinct CDR3 sequences, about 58% seen once. Including both end residues, the CDR3 is 14 amino acids long. The germline gives CDR1 MNHNS, CDR2 SASEGT. The sample originates from a study of vaccination and CD4 T cells after COVID-19. Study as a whole: It was a median around 100 days after diagnosis, with a range of 35 to 161, that post-COVID samples were drawn. Sampling that followed vaccination took place a median approximately 76 days after dose two, within a range of 14 to 241.

Whole-study results and caveats: This study had few convalescent patients and no early post-infection samples. When vaccine-specific clones from convalescent patients were examined, 304 of 307 were spike mono-reactive.

This material consisted of CD4+ T cells from blood, taken before SARS-CoV-2 vaccination. This chain links TRBV6-1 with TRBJ1-2; the DNA was not compared with TRBD1, the D call given in the table. This TCR came from a human donor who had recovered from COVID-19. The CDR3 sequence: CASSTSTGMVGYTF.